This is a list of T cell receptor beta chains from one sample in a study of blood T cell repertoires in COVID-19. Here immunoSEQ multiplex PCR was the method, and the copy in TCRdb shows in-frame clones only, minus some. The data hold 90,000 to 120,000 clones, with approximately 85% observed a single time. Sequencing was carried out using peripheral blood. These receptors were taken from a human donor in a cohort sampled during active COVID-19. Each CDR3 is given with its conserved first and last residue. A D gene is named only where the DNA matches it firmly. Size tells how often a clone was seen (once, few, many) or the class of an expanded clone, and some rows leave it out.

D gene: -
clone size: -
V gene: TRBV28
J gene: TRBJ1-6
CDR3 DNA: TGTGCCAGCAGTTTATTGGAGGGTTCACCCCTCCACTTT
CDR3 protein: CASSLLEGSPLHF

D gene: -
clone size: -
V gene: TRBV15
J gene: TRBJ1-1
CDR3 DNA: TGTGCCACCGCGAAAGGACACCCCTTCCGACTTTACCCGAACACTGAAGCTTTCTTT
CDR3 protein: CATAKGHPFRLYPNTEAFF

D gene: -
clone size: -
V gene: TRBV9
J gene: TRBJ1-2
CDR3 DNA: TGTGCCAGCAGCGTAGAAAAGGGGCCTGGCTATGGCTACACCTTC
CDR3 protein: CASSVEKGPGYGYTF

D gene: TRBD1
clone size: -
V gene: TRBV11-3
J gene: TRBJ2-7
CDR3 DNA: TGTGCCAGCAGCTTGGGGACGGGGACAGTCTACGAGCAGTACTTC
CDR3 protein: CASSLGTGTVYEQYF

D gene: TRBD1
clone size: once
V gene: TRBV6-6
J gene: TRBJ1-5
CDR3 DNA: TGTGCCAGCAGTTACGACAGGGTGCAACCCAATCAGCCCCAGCATTTT
CDR3 protein: CASSYDRVQPNQPQHF

D gene: TRBD1
clone size: -
V gene: TRBV24-1
J gene: TRBJ1-5
CDR3 DNA: TGTGCCATCTCCGGGACAGGGCCCTATAGCAATCAGCCCCAGCATTTT
CDR3 protein: CAISGTGPYSNQPQHF

D gene: TRBD1
clone size: -
V gene: TRBV28
J gene: TRBJ1-2
CDR3 DNA: TGTGCCAGCAGTCCGGGACAGCTATCCAATGGCTACACCTTC
CDR3 protein: CASSPGQLSNGYTF

D gene: TRBD1
clone size: -
V gene: TRBV9
J gene: TRBJ1-2
CDR3 DNA: TGTGCCAGCAGCGGGCGGACAGGGGGTAGGGATTATGGCCCGCCAAACTATGGCTACACCTTC
CDR3 protein: CASSGRTGGRDYGPPNYGYTF

D gene: -
clone size: -
V gene: TRBV2
J gene: TRBJ1-2
CDR3 DNA: TGTGCCAGCAGTGAAAAGAGGGCGGACGCAAACTATGGCTACACCTTC
CDR3 protein: CASSEKRADANYGYTF

D gene: TRBD2
clone size: -
V gene: TRBV7-3
J gene: TRBJ2-1
CDR3 DNA: TGTGCCAGCAGCTTAAAGGTCCGGAGGAGCGGGAGCCGCTCCTACAATGAGCAGTTCTTC
CDR3 protein: CASSLKVRRSGSRSYNEQFF

D gene: -
clone size: -
V gene: TRBV6-1
J gene: TRBJ1-2
CDR3 DNA: TGTGCCAGCAGTGAAGCGTACAGCCCGAGAGGCTACACCTTC
CDR3 protein: CASSEAYSPRGYTF

D gene: -
clone size: -
V gene: TRBV19
J gene: TRBJ1-1
CDR3 DNA: TGTGCCAGTAGTATAGGGTTCCACATGAACACTGAAGCTTTCTTT
CDR3 protein: CASSIGFHMNTEAFF

D gene: -
clone size: once
V gene: TRBV4-1
J gene: TRBJ1-4
CDR3 DNA: TGCGCCAGCAGCCAAGATACCGACAGTCGGAATGAAAAACTGTTTTTT
CDR3 protein: CASSQDTDSRNEKLFF

D gene: -
clone size: -
V gene: TRBV9
J gene: TRBJ1-2
CDR3 DNA: TGTGCCAGCAGCCATGGACAGAACTATGGCTACACCTTC
CDR3 protein: CASSHGQNYGYTF

D gene: -
clone size: -
V gene: TRBV13
J gene: TRBJ1-1
CDR3 DNA: TGTGCCAGCAGCCTGATCCCACAGGGTCGCACTGAAGCTTTCTTT
CDR3 protein: CASSLIPQGRTEAFF

D gene: TRBD2
clone size: -
V gene: TRBV25-1
J gene: TRBJ2-3
CDR3 DNA: TGTGCCAGCAGTGACCCAAGGACTAGCGGGGGGGCCCGGGATACGCAGTATTTT
CDR3 protein: CASSDPRTSGGARDTQYF

D gene: -
clone size: -
V gene: TRBV7-2
J gene: TRBJ1-1
CDR3 DNA: TGTGCCAGCAGCTTACGCGAGAACACTGAAGCTTTCTTT
CDR3 protein: CASSLRENTEAFF

D gene: -
clone size: -
V gene: TRBV28
J gene: TRBJ2-7
CDR3 DNA: TGTGCCAGCAGTCCTAACCCAGGACAGCCTGGAGAGCAGTACTTC
CDR3 protein: CASSPNPGQPGEQYF

D gene: TRBD2
clone size: few
V gene: TRBV9
J gene: TRBJ2-3
CDR3 DNA: TGTGCCAGCAGCGTAGCTACGGCTAGCGGGAGTCGAACAGATACGCAGTATTTT
CDR3 protein: CASSVATASGSRTDTQYF

D gene: TRBD2
clone size: once
V gene: TRBV30
J gene: TRBJ2-1
CDR3 DNA: TGTGCCTGGAGTATGGGCGGGAGTTCGGATGAGCAGTTCTTC
CDR3 protein: CAWSMGGSSDEQFF

D gene: TRBD1
clone size: few
V gene: TRBV12-3/TRBV12-4
J gene: TRBJ1-5
CDR3 DNA: TGTGCCAGCAGCCGGGGACAGGATGGGCCCCAGCATTTT
CDR3 protein: CASSRGQDGPQHF

D gene: TRBD2
clone size: -
V gene: TRBV27
J gene: TRBJ2-1
CDR3 DNA: TGTGCCAGCAGTTCTAGCGGCAACCTCTACAATGAGCAGTTCTTC
CDR3 protein: CASSSSGNLYNEQFF

D gene: TRBD1
clone size: -
V gene: TRBV18
J gene: TRBJ2-7
CDR3 DNA: TGTGCCAGCTCAAGGGACAGTGGGTACGAGCAGTACTTC
CDR3 protein: CASSRDSGYEQYF

D gene: -
clone size: -
V gene: TRBV5-6
J gene: TRBJ2-1
CDR3 DNA: TGTGCCAGCAGCACAGGGGGGGAAGCCTACAATGAGCAGTTCTTC
CDR3 protein: CASSTGGEAYNEQFF

D gene: -
clone size: once
V gene: TRBV7-3
J gene: TRBJ2-3
CDR3 DNA: TGTGCCAGCAGCCCAACAGGGTCTAGCACAGATACGCAGTATTTT
CDR3 protein: CASSPTGSSTDTQYF

D gene: -
clone size: -
V gene: TRBV3-1/TRBV3-2
J gene: TRBJ1-1
CDR3 DNA: TGTGCCAGCAGCCAGACCGGGCAGGGAGGGACTGAAGCTTTCTTT
CDR3 protein: CASSQTGQGGTEAFF

D gene: -
clone size: -
V gene: TRBV24-1
J gene: TRBJ2-1
CDR3 DNA: TGTGCCACCAGCTCCCAAAGGGGGGAGCAGTTCTTC
CDR3 protein: CATSSQRGEQFF

D gene: -
clone size: -
V gene: TRBV7-2
J gene: TRBJ2-7
CDR3 DNA: TGTGCCAGCACCCGCAGGGGTTCAGACTCCTACGAGCAGTACTTC
CDR3 protein: CASTRRGSDSYEQYF

D gene: TRBD1
clone size: -
V gene: TRBV4-1
J gene: TRBJ1-4
CDR3 DNA: TGCGCCAGCAGCCCTCTCCATCAGACAGGGGTGGGAAAACTGTTTTTT
CDR3 protein: CASSPLHQTGVGKLFF

D gene: TRBD2
clone size: -
V gene: TRBV6-5
J gene: TRBJ2-3
CDR3 DNA: TGTGCCAGCAGTTGGGGACTAGCGGGAGTAGCAGATACGCAGTATTTT
CDR3 protein: CASSWGLAGVADTQYF

D gene: -
clone size: -
V gene: TRBV28
J gene: TRBJ1-2
CDR3 DNA: TGTGCCAGCGGCAGGGACTGGGGCTACACCTTC
CDR3 protein: CASGRDWGYTF